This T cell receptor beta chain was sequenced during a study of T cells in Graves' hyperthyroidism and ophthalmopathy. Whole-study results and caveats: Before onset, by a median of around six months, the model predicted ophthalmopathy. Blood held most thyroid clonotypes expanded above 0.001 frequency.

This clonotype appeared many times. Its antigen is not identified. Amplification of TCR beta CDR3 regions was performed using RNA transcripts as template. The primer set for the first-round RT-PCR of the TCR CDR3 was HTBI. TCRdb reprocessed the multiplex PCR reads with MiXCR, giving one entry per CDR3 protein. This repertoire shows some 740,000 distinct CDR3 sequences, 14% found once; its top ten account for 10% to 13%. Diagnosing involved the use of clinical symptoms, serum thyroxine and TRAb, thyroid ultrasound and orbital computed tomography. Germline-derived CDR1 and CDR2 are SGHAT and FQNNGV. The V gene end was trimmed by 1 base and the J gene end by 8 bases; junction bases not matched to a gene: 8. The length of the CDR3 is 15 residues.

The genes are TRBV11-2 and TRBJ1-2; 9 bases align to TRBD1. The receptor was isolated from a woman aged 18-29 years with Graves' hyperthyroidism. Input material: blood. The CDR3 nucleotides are TGTGCCAGCAGCTTAGGGGACAGGGAGATGGAAGGCTACACCTTC. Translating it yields CASSLGDREMEGYTF.